These 7 T cell receptor beta chains share one sample of origin, sequenced in a study of blood T cell repertoires in COVID-19. The data were produced by immunoSEQ multiplex PCR, yet TCRdb's version contains in-frame clones alone and is incomplete. The table lists some 300,000 clones, around 90% of them singletons. The sequencing sample was made of PBMCs or T cells enriched from blood (not recorded which). The receptors were sampled from a woman under 30 with acute COVID-19.

The chain couples TRBV7-3 to TRBJ2-3; D is ambiguous. CDR1 SGHTA and CDR2 FQGTGA come from the germline V gene. This CDR3 has 15 residues. V gave up 1 base and J gave up 2 bases, with 10 bases separating them. The CDR3 reads CASSLRGTLTDTQYF. The CDR3, as DNA: TGTGCCAGCAGCTTAAGAGGCACTCTCACAGATACGCAGTATTTT.

V and J are TRBV28 and TRBJ1-2, with D possibly being TRBD1 (6 bases). The CDR3 consists of 14 residues. CDR1 and CDR2 from the germline V gene are MDHEN and SYDVKM. Trimming pared 6 bases from V and 5 bases from J, leaving 16 bases between. CDR3 region: CASSTGSGGYGYTF. The CDR3 DNA sequence: TGTGCCAGCAGCACAGGGAGCGGGGGGTATGGCTACACCTTC.

The chain carries TRBV6-6 and TRBJ2-3; 8 nucleotides align to TRBD2. The V gene end was trimmed by 6 bases and the J gene end by 3 bases; junction bases not matched to a gene: 2. Germline assignment: CDR1 MNHNY and CDR2 SVGAGI (reference sequence). CDR3 length: 13 amino acids. CDR3 amino acids: CASRSSGTDTQYF. CDR3 nucleotides: TGTGCCAGCAGGTCTAGCGGGACAGATACGCAGTATTTT.

This clone was recorded once. CDR3 nucleotide sequence: TGTGCCAGTAGTCCTCTTCAAGGGGGCTCTGGAAACACCATATATTTT. Protein sequence: CASSPLQGGSGNTIYF. The chain couples TRBV19 to TRBJ1-3; TRBD1 might be the D (6 bases). The CDR3 runs 16 residues. The ends were cut back, 5 bases at V and 0 bases at J, with 14 bases in the middle. Germline CDR1 reads LNHDA; CDR2 reads SQIVND (reference sequence).

This chain joins TRBV7-8 and TRBJ1-6, with a tentative D call TRBD1 (6 bases). CDR1 and CDR2 from the germline V gene are SGHVS and FQNEAQ. The CDR3 extends over 14 amino acids. Trimming stripped 4 bases from V and 9 bases from J, with 13 bases between. The CDR3, as DNA: TGTGCCAGCAGCTCCAGGGGAAGGGGTTCACCCCTCCACTTT. It codes for CASSSRGRGSPLHF.

The chain carries TRBV14 and TRBJ2-1; D remains unclear. V was shortened by 0 bases and J by 5 bases, with 8 bases between the two germline ends. This CDR3 region has 14 residues. Germline CDR1 is SGHDN and CDR2 is FVKESK. The CDR3, as DNA: TGTGCCAGCAGCCAAGACTCTTTAAACAATGAGCAGTTCTTC. Its protein product is CASSQDSLNNEQFF.

V and J are TRBV5-1 and TRBJ2-5; TRBD1 aligns across 7 bases. After removal of 0 bases from V and 1 base from J, the junction contained 6 bases not matched to a gene. The CDR3 covers 16 residues. From germline, CDR1 is SGHRS and CDR2 YFSETQ. DNA of the CDR3: TGCGCCAGCAGCTTGGGGGCAGGGGGTACCCAAGAGACCCAGTACTTC. Translating gives CASSLGAGGTQETQYF.